This entry concerns a single T cell receptor beta chain. The antigen is not known. The junction shows a germline mismatch at one end, possibly a read error. The data are from a study of metastatic and nonmetastatic thyroid tumors. Study-wide background: Both malignant and benign thyroid patients supplied peripheral blood and tumor or nodule tissue samples, across which the repertoires of these patients were then compared. The study, taken as a whole, reports: TCR beta diversity was reportedly significantly higher in malignant thyroid tumors than benign nodules, in blood and tumor.

TCRdb redid the clone calls on the PCR reads using MiXCR. The sample yields about 30,000 clones, more than 20% seen once. Thyroid surgery was preceded by no treatment in any patient. Sequencing was done on a sample of blood. The origin of this receptor is a female donor with papillary thyroid cancer or a benign thyroid nodule (not recorded which). Some clones in this sample may be carry-over from other donors' samples.

The CDR3 sequence is CSSSIDPRQFYNEQFF. The CDR3 nucleotides read TGTTCCAGTAGTATAGATCCACGGCAGTTCTACAATGAGCAGTTCTTC. The chain joins TRBV19 to TRBJ2-1; D remains ambiguous. The CDR3 is 16 residues long. Per the germline V gene, CDR1 is LNHDA and CDR2 is SQIVND (reference sequence).